This T cell receptor beta chain was captured by sequencing in a study of blood T cells in healthy people across ages (dated by TCRdb to between 2015 and 2016). Regarding the complete study: In model experiments, template switching captured roughly one uniquely barcoded TCR beta cDNA molecule for every two T cells. Age-related changes in TCR beta repertoire diversity were measured in the study by deep sequencing normalized with unique cDNA molecular identifiers. The donors were split into four age groups: young (average around 17 years), middle-aged (roughly 39), aged (around 67) and long-lived (approximately 80). To avoid experimental bias, donors of different ages were randomly spread across the sequencing lanes. The study analyzed two additional independent replicas of 1 million unique cDNA reads from the same blood draw for two donors, one aged 18 to 30 and one aged 80 or older. Study-level results and caveats: As age increased, observed TCR beta diversity per million T cells dropped in a roughly linear way, and a significant reduction was already evident by age 40. A strong correlation was found between observed TCR beta diversity and the percentage of naive T cells measured by flow cytometry. Because profiling used bulk unsorted PBMCs, naive and antigen-experienced compartments could not be compared conclusively. Estimates of total diversity based on one million sequenced T cells were considered lower bounds and underestimates. Compared with the aged group, the long-lived group had more naive CD4+ T cells, fewer expanded clones and increased TCR diversity, a pattern suggesting age selection. Donor CMV infection status was unknown, potentially confounding age-related changes in expanded clonotypes.

Trimming removed 2 bases from V and 4 bases from J; the gene matches leave 2 bases unexplained. The CDR3 spans 14 residues, from the cysteine through the phenylalanine. CDR3 DNA only is kept here, 42 bases in frame from base 1. This clonotype was seen only a few times. It has no known antigen specificity. No much larger clone is present one base from it, and per-base qualities are unavailable. To prepare the library, 5' RACE was applied. These reads were obtained on an Illumina HiSeq 2500. A second PCR of about 6 to 11 cycles was performed with a sample-barcoded 5' primer and a J-beta primer mix. A template-switch 5' adaptor carrying 12 random nucleotides introduced a unique molecular identifier onto each TCR beta cDNA molecule. At least 3 million CDR3-containing paired-end reads were obtained from each sample. First-strand cDNA synthesis was performed from all RNA using the Mint cDNA synthesis kit, with priming by a TRBC-specific oligonucleotide. Following uracil-DNA glycosylase treatment, all cDNA underwent a first 18-cycle PCR with the universal primers M1SS and BC2_uni_R. The study's own analysis went as follows. Each sample was normalized by randomly selecting 1 million high-quality reads, each carrying a distinct molecular identifier. Reads with shared molecular identifiers were discarded instead of being binned into consensus sequences. MiTCR, set to a Q25 quality threshold and the strictest error-elimination algorithm, was used for CDR3 identification, clonotype clustering and error correction. A nonparametric unseen species model using Euler transformation provided a lower-bound estimate of total TCR beta diversity. TCRdb trimmed public reads at Q25 via fastp, called clones via MiXCR and kept in-frame beta chains. A single entry per CDR3 protein holds the most common genes and DNA from its merged rows. The V and J calls follow TCRdb's processing rather than the paper's. A total of roughly 1.4 million distinct CDR3 sequences appear in this sample, approximately 63% of them only once. The ten most abundant clones make up over 6.5% of the sample.

Systemically healthy Caucasian individuals from Russia, around 39 in total and aged about 6 to 95 years, were included as donors. Each donor gave 9 to 10 milliliters of peripheral blood, collected into EDTA-treated Vacutainer tubes. Ficoll-Paque density-gradient centrifugation was used to isolate PBMCs, with at least 7 million per sample. Trizol reagent was used to extract total RNA from PBMCs, with at least 6 micrograms per sample. Naive CD45RAhigh/CD27high T cell percentages were measured by flow cytometry on a PBMC aliquot from every donor. Sequencing used blood. The chain joins TRBV12-3 or TRBV12-4 to TRBJ2-5; TRBD2 agrees with 9 junctional bases. This clonotype was sampled from a man aged 18 to 35 in good health. The DNA is TGTGCCAGCAGTTTAACTAGCGGGCCAGAGACCCAGTACTTC. Its translation reads: CASSLTSGPETQYF.